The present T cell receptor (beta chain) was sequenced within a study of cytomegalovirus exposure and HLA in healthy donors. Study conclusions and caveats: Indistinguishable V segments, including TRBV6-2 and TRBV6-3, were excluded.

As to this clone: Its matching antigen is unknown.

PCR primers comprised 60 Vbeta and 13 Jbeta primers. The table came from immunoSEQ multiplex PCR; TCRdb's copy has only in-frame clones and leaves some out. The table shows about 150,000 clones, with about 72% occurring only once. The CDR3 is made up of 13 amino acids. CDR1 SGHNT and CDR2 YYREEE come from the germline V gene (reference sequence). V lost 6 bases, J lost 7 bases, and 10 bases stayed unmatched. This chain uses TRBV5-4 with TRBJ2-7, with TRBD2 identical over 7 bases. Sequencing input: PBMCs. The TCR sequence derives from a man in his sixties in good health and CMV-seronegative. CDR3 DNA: TGTGCCAGCAAACGGGCGGGAGCGGGAGAGCAGTACTTC. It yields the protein CASKRAGAGEQYF.